What follows is one T cell receptor beta chain and its context. The data are from a study of blood T cell repertoires in COVID-19. The wider study: Whether acute or convalescent, the COVID-19 samples came from the United States, Italy and Spain. PBMCs, B-cell-depleted T cells, or T cells provided the cDNA or gDNA that made up the material.

V lost 0 bases and J 1 base, leaving 6 bases between the germline ends. The length of the CDR3 is 14 residues. Looked up from germline, CDR1 is MGHRA and CDR2 is YSYEKL. Source study methods: Reference gene primers were amplified, and this amplification served to estimate nucleated cell counts. TCRdb keeps only in-frame clones here, not all; method: immunoSEQ multiplex PCR. That table is the source of V, J and clone size, and D and trimming were worked out from the DNA. The table shows about 93,000 clones, with under 90% occurring only once. V and J are TRBV4-1 and TRBJ1-1; D might be TRBD1 (6 bases). Sequencing was done on a sample of peripheral blood. The receptor's source is a human donor with active COVID-19. The donor label of this sample is uncertain. In DNA, the CDR3 is TGCGCCAGCAGCCAAGAACAGGGGAACACTGAAGCTTTCTTT. Translation gives CASSQEQGNTEAFF.